This T cell receptor beta chain is from a study of cytomegalovirus exposure and HLA in healthy donors. Study observations and caveats: The records held CMV serostatus as the only immune exposure information. It was likely that a cluster of highly shared sequence variants was a sequencing artifact. Earlier analysis found most TCR beta V segments productive about 87% or about 30% of the time.

Nominal health characterized the donors when sampled, though unrecorded immune exposures were likely. On this clone: Antigen specificity is unknown.

PCR involved 60 Vbeta and 13 Jbeta primers. Repertoires were generated with immunoSEQ multiplex PCR, while TCRdb's copy carries only in-frame clones and drops some. The sample yields about 110,000 clones, over 70% seen once. V was shortened by 10 bases and J by 6 bases, with 15 bases between the two germline ends. The CDR3 is made up of 12 amino acids. Germline V gives CDR1 LNHDA, CDR2 SQIVND (reference sequence). The sequence was obtained from a woman aged 40 to 50 in good health and CMV-seronegative. This chain uses TRBV19 with TRBJ1-2; D call uncertain. The sample comprised PBMCs. The CDR3 sequence is CATNRRGDGYTF. The CDR3 DNA reads TGTGCCACCAACCGTCGCGGGGATGGCTACACCTTC.